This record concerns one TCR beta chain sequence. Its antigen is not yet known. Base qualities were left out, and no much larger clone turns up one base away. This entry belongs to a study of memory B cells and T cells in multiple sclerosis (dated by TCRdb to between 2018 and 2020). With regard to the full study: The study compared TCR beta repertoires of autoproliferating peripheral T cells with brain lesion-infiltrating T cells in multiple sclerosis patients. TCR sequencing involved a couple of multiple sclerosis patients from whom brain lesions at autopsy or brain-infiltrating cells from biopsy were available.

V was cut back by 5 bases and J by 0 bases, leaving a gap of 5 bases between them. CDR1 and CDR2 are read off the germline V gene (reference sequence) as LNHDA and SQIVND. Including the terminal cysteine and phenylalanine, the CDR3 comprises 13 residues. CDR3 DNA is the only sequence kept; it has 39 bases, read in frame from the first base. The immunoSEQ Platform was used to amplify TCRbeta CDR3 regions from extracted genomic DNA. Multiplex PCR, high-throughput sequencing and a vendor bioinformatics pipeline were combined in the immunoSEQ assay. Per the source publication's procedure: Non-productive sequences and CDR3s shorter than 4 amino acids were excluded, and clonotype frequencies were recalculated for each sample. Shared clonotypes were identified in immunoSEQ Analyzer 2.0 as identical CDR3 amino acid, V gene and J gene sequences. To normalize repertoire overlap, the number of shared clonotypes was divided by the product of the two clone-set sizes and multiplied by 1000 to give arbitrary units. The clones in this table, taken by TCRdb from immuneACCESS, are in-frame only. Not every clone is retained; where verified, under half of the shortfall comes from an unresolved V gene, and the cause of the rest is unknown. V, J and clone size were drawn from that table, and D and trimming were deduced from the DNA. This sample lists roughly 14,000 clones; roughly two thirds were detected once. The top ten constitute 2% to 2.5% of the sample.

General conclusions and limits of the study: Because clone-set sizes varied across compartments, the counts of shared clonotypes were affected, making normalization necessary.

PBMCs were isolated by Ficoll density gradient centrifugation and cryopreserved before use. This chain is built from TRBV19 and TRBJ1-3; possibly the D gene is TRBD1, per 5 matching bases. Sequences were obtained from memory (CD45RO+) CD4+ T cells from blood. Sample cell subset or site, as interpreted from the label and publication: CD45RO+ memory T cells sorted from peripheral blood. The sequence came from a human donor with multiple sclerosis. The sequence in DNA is TGTGCCAGTAGTGACAGCTCTGGAAACACCATATATTTT. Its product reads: CASSDSSGNTIYF.